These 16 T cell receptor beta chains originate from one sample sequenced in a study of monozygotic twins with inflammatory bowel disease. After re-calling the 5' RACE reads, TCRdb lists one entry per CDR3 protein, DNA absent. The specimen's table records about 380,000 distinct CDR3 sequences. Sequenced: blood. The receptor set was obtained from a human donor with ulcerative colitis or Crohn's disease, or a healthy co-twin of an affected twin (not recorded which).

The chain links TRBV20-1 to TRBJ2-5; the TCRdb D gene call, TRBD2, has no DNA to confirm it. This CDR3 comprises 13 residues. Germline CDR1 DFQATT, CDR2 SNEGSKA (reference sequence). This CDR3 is CSAPGTSWETQYF.

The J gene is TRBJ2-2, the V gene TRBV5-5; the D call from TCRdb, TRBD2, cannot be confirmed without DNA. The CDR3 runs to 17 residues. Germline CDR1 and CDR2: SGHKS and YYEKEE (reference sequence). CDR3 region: CASSLESRGLATGELFF.

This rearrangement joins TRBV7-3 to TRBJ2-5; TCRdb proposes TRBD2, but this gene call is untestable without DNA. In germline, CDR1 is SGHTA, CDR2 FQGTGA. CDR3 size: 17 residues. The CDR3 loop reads CASSARGGLAVKETQYF.

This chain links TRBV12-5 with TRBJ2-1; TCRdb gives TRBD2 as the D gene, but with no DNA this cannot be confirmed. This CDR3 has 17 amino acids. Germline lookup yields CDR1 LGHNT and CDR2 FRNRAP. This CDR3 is CASGNGTSGGHVSEQSF. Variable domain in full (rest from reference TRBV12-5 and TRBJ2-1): DARVTQTPRHKVTEMGQEVTMRCQPILGHNTVFWYRQTMMQGLELLAYFRNRAPLDDSGMPKDRFSAEMPDATLATLKIQPSEPRDSAVYFCASGNGTSGGHVSEQSFGPGTRLTVL.

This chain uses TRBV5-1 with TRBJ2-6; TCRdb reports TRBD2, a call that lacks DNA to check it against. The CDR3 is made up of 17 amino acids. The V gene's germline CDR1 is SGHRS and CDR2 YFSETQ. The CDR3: CASKRGLAGSGANVLTF.

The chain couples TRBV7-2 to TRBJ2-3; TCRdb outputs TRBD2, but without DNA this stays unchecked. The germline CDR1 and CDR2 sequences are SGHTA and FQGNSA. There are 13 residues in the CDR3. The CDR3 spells CASSKGLTDTQYF.

The CDR3 protein is CATSLHSGPKETQYF. The J gene is TRBJ2-5, the V gene TRBV15. CDR3 length: 15 amino acids. CDR1 and CDR2 from the germline V gene are LNHNV and YYDKDF (reference sequence).

CDR3: CASSDREGVPGANVLTF. This chain links TRBV25-1 with TRBJ2-6; absent DNA, TCRdb's TRBD2 call cannot be checked. CDR1 and CDR2 (germline): MGHDK, SYGVNS. This CDR3 is built from 17 residues.

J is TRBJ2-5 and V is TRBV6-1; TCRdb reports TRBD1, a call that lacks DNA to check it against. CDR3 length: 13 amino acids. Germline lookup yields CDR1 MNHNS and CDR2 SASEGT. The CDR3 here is CASSEGVVQTQYF.

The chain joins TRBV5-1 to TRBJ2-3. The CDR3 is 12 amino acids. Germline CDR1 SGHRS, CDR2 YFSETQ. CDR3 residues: CASSDPTDTQYF.

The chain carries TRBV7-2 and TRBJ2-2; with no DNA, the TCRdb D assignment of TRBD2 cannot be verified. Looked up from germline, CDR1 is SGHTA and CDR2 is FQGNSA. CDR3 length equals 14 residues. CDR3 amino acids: CASSLVLVSGELFF. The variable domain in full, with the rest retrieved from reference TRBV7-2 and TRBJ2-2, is GAGVSQSPSNKVTEKGKDVELRCDPISGHTALYWYRQSLGQGLEFLIYFQGNSAPDKSGLPSDRFSAERTGGSVSTLTIQRTQQEDSAVYLCASSLVLVSGELFFGEGSRLTVL.

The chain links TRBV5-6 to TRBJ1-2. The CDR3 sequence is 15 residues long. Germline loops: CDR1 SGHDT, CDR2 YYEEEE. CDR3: CASSLVRGTNYGYTF. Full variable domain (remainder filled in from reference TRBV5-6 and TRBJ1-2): DAGVTQSPTHLIKTRGQQVTLRCSPKSGHDTVSWYQQALGQGPQFIFQYYEEEERQRGNFPDRFSGHQFPNYSSELNVNALLLGDSALYLCASSLVRGTNYGYTFGSGTRLTVV.

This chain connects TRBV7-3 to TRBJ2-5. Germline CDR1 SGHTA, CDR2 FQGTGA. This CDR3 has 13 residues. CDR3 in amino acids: CASSSRRGETQYF. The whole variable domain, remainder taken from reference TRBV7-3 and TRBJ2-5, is GAGVSQTPSNKVTEKGKYVELRCDPISGHTALYWYRQSLGQGPEFLIYFQGTGAADDSGLPNDRFFAVRPEGSVSTLKIQRTERGDSAVYLCASSSRRGETQYFGPGTRLLVL.

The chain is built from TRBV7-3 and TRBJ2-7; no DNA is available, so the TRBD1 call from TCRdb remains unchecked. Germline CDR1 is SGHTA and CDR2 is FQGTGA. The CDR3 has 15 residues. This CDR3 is CASSLQPGQLYEQYF.

The CDR3 sequence is CSARETVVQYF. This chain connects TRBV20-1 to TRBJ2-3; the TRBD1 assignment by TCRdb is unverifiable without DNA. The CDR3 covers 11 residues. In germline, CDR1 is DFQATT, CDR2 SNEGSKA (reference sequence).

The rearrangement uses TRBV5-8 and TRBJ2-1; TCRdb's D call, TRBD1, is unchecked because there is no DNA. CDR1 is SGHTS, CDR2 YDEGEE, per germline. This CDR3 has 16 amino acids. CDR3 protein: CASSLGSDRVNNEQFF.